The clone carrying this T cell receptor (beta chain) occurred once. In germline, CDR1 is SGHRS, CDR2 YFSETQ. V shed 0 bases and J shed 8 bases, with 6 bases lying between them. This CDR3 contains 12 residues. These data are taken from a study of blood T cell repertoires in COVID-19. At the level of the study: From the United States, Italy and Spain came samples of acute and convalescent COVID-19. PBMCs, B-cell-depleted T cells, or T cells were the source of the cDNA or gDNA that made up the material.

Per the authors' pipeline: Amplifying reference gene primers gave estimates of nucleated cell counts. Data came from immunoSEQ multiplex PCR; TCRdb stores just in-frame clones and leaves some out. V and J calls and clone size come straight from that table; D and trimming were deduced from the DNA. Seen here are about 220,000 clones, around 88% observed once, and the top ten hold about 3%. The rearrangement uses TRBV5-1 and TRBJ2-1; D uncertain. The receptor was derived from a woman younger than 45 who had recovered from COVID-19. Sequencing was carried out using peripheral blood. CDR3 bases: TGCGCCAGCAGCTTGGACGGTTATGAGCAGTTCTTC. It codes for CASSLDGYEQFF.